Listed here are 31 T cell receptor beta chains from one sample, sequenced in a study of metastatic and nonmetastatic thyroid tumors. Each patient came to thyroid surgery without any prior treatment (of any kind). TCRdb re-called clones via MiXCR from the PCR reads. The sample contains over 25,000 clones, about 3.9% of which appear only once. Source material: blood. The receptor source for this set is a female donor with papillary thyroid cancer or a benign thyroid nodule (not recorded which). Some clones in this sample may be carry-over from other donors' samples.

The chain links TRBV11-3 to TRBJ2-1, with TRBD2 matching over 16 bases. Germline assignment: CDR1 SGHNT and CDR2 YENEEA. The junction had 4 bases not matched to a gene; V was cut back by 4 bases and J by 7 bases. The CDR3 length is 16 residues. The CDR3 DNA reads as TGTGCCAGCAGCTACGGGACTAGCGGGAGGGGTAATGAGCAGTTCTTC. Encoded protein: CASSYGTSGRGNEQFF.

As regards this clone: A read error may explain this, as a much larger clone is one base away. The CDR3 reads CDSSPRVGAKNIQYF. CDR3 nucleotide sequence: TGTGACAGCAGCCCCCGAGTCGGGGCCAAAAACATTCAGTACTTC. This sequence joins TRBV5-8 and TRBJ2-4; D unresolved. Germline V CDR1 and CDR2: SGHTS, YDEGEE. The CDR3 contains 15 residues.

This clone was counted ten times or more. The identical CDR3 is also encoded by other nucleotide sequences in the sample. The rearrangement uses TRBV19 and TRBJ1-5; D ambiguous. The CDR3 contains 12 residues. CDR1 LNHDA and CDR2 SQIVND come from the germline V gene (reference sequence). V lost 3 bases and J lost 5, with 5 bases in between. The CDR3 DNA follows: TGTGCCAGTAGTATGTTGGATCAGCCCCAGCATTTT. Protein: CASSMLDQPQHF.

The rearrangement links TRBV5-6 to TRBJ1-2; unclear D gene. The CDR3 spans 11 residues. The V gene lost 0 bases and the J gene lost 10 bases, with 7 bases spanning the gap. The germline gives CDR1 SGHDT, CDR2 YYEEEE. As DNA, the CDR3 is TGTGCCAGCAGCTTGGGTCTGGCCTACACCTTC. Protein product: CASSLGLAYTF.

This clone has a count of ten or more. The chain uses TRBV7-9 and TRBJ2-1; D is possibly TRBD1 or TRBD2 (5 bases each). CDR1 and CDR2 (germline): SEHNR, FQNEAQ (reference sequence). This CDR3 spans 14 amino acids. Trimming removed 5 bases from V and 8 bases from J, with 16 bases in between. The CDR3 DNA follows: TGTGCCAGCAGCCCCCGTGCCAGGGACGATGAGCAGTTCTTC. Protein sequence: CASSPRARDDEQFF. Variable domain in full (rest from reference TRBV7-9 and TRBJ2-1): DTGVSQNPRHKITKRGQNVTFRCDPISEHNRLYWYRQTLGQGPEFLTYFQNEAQLEKSRLLSDRFSAERPKGSFSTLEIQRTEQGDSAMYLCASSPRARDDEQFFGPGTRLTVL.

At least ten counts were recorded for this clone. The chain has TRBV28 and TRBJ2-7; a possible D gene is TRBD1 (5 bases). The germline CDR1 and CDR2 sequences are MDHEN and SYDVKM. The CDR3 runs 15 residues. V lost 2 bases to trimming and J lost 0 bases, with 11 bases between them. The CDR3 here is CASSLIGARSYEQYF. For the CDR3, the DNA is TGTGCCAGCAGTTTAATTGGGGCCCGCTCCTACGAGCAGTACTTC.

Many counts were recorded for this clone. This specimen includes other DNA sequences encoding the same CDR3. The chain's CDR3 is CASSVGRTGNTIYF. The DNA of the CDR3 is TGTGCCAGCAGCGTCGGGAGGACTGGAAACACCATATATTTT. The rearrangement joins TRBV9 to TRBJ1-3; no definite D call. Germline V gene lookup returns CDR1 SGDLS and CDR2 YYNGEE. CDR3 length: 14 residues. Trimming took 2 bases from V and 2 from J, leaving 8 bases between them.

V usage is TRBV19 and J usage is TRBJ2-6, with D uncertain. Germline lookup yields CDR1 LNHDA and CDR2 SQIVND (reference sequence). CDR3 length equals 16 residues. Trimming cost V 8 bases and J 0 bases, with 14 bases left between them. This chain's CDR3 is CASFKHGSSGANVLTF. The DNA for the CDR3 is TGTGCCAGTTTTAAGCACGGTAGCTCTGGGGCCAACGTCCTGACTTTC.

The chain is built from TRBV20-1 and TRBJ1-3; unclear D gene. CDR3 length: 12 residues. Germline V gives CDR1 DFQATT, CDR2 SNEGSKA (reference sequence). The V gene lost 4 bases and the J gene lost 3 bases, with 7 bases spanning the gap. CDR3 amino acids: CSAINFGNTIYF. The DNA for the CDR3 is TGCAGTGCTATAAATTTTGGAAACACCATATATTTT.

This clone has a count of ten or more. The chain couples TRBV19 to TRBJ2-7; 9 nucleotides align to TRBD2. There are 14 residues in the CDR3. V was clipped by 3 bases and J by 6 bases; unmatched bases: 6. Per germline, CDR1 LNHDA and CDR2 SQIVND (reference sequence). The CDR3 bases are TGTGCCAGTAGTATCGAAGCGGGAGGTGGCGAGCAGTACTTC. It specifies CASSIEAGGGEQYF.

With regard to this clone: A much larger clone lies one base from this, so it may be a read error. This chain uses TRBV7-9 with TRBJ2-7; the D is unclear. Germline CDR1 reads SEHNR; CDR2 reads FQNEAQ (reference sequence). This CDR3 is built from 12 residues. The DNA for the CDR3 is TGTGCCAGCAGCCAGTCCTCAGGACCTATAGACTTC. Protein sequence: CASSQSSGPIDF.

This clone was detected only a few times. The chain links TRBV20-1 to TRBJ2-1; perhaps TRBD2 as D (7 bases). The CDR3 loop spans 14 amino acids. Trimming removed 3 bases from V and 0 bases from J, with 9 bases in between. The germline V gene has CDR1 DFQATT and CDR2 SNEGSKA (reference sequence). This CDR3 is CSARGGHSYNEQFF. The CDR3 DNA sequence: TGCAGTGCTAGGGGGGGGCACTCCTACAATGAGCAGTTCTTC.

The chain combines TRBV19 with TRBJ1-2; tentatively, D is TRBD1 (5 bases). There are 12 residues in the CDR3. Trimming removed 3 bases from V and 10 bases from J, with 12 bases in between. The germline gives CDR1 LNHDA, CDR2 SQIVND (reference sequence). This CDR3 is CASSIWGSFYTF. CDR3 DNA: TGTGCCAGTAGTATCTGGGGGAGCTTCTACACCTTC. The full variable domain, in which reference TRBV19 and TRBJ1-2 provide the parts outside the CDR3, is DGGITQSPKYLFRKEGQNVTLSCEQNLNHDAMYWYRQDPGQGLRLIYYSQIVNDFQKGDIAEGYSVSREKKESFPLTVTSAQKNPTAFYLCASSIWGSFYTFGSGTRLTVV.

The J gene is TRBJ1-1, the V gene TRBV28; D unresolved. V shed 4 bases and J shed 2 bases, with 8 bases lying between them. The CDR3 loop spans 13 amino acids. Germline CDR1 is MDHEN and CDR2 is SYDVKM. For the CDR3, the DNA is TGTGCCAGCAGTTCCGACATTAACACTGAAGCTTTCTTT. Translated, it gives CASSSDINTEAFF. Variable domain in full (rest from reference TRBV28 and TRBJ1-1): DVKVTQSSRYLVKRTGEKVFLECVQDMDHENMFWYRQDPGLGLRLIYFSYDVKMKEKGDIPEGYSVSREKKERFSLILESASTNQTSMYLCASSSDINTEAFFGQGTRLTVV.

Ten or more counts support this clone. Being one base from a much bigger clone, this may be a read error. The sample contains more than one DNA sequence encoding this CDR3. The CDR3 protein is CASSLLAGGFNEQFF. The DNA of the CDR3 is TGTGCCAGCAGTCTACTAGCGGGAGGGTTCAACGAGCAGTTCTTC. This rearrangement joins TRBV6-1 to TRBJ2-1, with 13 bases identical to TRBD2. After removal of 5 bases from V and 10 bases from J, the junction contained 8 bases not matched to a gene. Germline V CDR1 and CDR2: MNHNS, SASEGT. This CDR3 contains 15 residues.

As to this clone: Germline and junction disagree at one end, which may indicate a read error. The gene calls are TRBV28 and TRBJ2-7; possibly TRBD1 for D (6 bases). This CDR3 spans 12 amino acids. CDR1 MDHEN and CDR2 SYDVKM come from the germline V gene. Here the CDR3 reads CAIKDRLDEKYF. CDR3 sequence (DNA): TGTGCCATTAAAGACAGGCTCGACGAGAAGTACTTC.

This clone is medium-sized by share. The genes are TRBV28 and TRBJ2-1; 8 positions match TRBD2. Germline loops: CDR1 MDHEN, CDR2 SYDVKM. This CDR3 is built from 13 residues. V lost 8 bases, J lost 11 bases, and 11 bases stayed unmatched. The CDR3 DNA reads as TGTGCCAGCCGTTATAGCGGGGACCTTAAGCAGTTCTTC. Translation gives CASRYSGDLKQFF. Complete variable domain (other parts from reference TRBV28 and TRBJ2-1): DVKVTQSSRYLVKRTGEKVFLECVQDMDHENMFWYRQDPGLGLRLIYFSYDVKMKEKGDIPEGYSVSREKKERFSLILESASTNQTSMYLCASRYSGDLKQFFGPGTRLTVL.

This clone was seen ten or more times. The CDR3 loop reads CASRDVWNQPQHF. The CDR3, as DNA: TGCGCCAGCAGGGACGTATGGAATCAGCCCCAGCATTTT. The V call is TRBV10-2, the J call TRBJ1-5; D is unclear. V was cut by 6 bases and J by 4 bases, with 10 bases left in between. CDR1 and CDR2 from the germline V gene are WSHSY and SAAADI. This CDR3 is 13 amino acids long.

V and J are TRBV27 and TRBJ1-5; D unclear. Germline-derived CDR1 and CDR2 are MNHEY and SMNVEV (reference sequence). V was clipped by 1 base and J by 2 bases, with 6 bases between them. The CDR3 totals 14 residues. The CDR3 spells CASSLLYGNQPQHF. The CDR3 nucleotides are TGTGCCAGCAGTTTATTATATGGCAATCAGCCCCAGCATTTT.

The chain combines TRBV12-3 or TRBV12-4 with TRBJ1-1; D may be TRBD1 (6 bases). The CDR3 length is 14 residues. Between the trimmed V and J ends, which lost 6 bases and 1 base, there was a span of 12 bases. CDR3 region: CASSAEGENTEAFF. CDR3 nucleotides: TGTGCCAGCAGCGCAGAGGGGGAGAACACTGAAGCTTTCTTT.

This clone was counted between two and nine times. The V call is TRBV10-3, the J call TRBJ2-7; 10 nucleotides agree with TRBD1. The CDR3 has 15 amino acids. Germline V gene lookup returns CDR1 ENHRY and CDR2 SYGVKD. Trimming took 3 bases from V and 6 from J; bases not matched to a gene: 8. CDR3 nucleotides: TGTGCCATCAGTGACCCTGACAGGGGGCGACTCGAGCAGTACTTC. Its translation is CAISDPDRGRLEQYF.

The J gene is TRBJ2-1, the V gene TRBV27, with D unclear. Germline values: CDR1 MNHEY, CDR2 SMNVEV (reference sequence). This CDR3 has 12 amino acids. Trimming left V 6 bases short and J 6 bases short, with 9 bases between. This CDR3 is CASSGFSNEQFF. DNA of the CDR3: TGTGCCAGCAGCGGCTTTAGCAATGAGCAGTTCTTC.

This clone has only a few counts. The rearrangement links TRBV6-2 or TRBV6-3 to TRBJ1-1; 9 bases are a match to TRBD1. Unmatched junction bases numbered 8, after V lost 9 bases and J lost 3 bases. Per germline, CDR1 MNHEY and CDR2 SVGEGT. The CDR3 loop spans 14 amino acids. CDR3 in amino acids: CASRTGVSYTEAFF. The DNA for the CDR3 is TGTGCCAGTAGGACAGGGGTATCGTACACTGAAGCTTTCTTT.

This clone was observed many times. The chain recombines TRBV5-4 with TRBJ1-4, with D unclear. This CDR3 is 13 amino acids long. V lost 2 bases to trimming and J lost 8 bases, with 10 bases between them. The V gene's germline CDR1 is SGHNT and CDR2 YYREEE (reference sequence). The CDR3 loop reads CASSLRASEKLFF. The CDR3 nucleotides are TGTGCCAGCAGCTTACGGGCCTCCGAAAAACTGTTTTTT.

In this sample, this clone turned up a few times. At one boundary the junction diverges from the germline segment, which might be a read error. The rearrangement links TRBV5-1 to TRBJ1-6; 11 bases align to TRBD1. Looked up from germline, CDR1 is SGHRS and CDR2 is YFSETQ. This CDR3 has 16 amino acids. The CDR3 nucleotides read TGCGCCATCAGCTGGGGACAGGGGGTTAGTTACTCACCCCTCCACTTT. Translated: CAISWGQGVSYSPLHF.

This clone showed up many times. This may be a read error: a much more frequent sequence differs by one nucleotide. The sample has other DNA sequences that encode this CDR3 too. The CDR3, as DNA: TGTGCCAGCAGTTCGCCCGGGACAGGGTTGAACACTGAAGCCTTCTTT. This gives the protein CASSSPGTGLNTEAFF. The rearrangement uses TRBV28 and TRBJ1-1; 9 nucleotides match TRBD1. This CDR3 contains 16 residues. From germline, CDR1 is MDHEN and CDR2 SYDVKM.

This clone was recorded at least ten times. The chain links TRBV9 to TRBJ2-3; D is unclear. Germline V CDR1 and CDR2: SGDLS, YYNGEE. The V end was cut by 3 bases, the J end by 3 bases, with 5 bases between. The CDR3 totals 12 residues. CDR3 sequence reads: CASSEPTDTQYF. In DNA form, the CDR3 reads TGTGCCAGCAGCGAGCCTACAGATACGCAGTATTTT.

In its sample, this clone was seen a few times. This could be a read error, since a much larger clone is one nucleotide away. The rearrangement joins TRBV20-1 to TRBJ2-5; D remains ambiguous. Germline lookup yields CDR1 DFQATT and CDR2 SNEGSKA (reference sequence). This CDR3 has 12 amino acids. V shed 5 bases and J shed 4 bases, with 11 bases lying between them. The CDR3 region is CSADVGRETQYF. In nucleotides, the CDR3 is TGCAGTGCTGATGTGGGCCGAGAGACCCAGTACTTC.

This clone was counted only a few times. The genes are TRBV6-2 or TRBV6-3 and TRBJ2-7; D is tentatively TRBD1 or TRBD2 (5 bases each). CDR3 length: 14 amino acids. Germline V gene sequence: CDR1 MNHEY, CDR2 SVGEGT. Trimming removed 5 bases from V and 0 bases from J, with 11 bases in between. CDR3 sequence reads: CASSDRGNSYEQYF. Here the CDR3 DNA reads TGTGCCAGCAGTGACCGGGGCAACTCCTACGAGCAGTACTTC.

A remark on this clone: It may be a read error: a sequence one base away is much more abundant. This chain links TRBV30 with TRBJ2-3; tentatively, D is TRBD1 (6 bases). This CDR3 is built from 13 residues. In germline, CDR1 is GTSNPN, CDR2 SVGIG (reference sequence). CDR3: CALEKQGAYTQYF. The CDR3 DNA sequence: TGCGCCTTGGAGAAACAGGGAGCATATACGCAGTATTTT.

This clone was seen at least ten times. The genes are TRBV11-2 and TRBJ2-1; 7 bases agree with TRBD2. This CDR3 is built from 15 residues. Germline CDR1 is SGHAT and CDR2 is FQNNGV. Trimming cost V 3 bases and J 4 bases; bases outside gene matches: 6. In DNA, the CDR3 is TGTGCCAGCAGCTTCCGACTAGCTTCTTACAATGAGCAGTTCTTC. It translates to CASSFRLASYNEQFF.